One and the same sample provided the 3 T cell receptor beta chains below, sequenced in a study of T cell responses to AZD1222 COVID-19 vaccine. This table comes from immunoSEQ multiplex PCR, and its TCRdb copy is limited to in-frame clones, with some not included. The sample lists approximately 110,000 clones; roughly 82% were seen once. The specimen comprised peripheral blood, sampled on day 0 of AZD1222 vaccination. Receptor source: an adult in good health.

The chain has TRBV9 and TRBJ2-2; 16 bases agree with TRBD2. CDR1 and CDR2 (germline): SGDLS, YYNGEE. This CDR3 region has 19 residues. V lost 3 bases and J lost 2; bases outside the gene matches: 7. The CDR3 is CASSGPGLAGGTNTGELFF. For the CDR3, the DNA is TGTGCCAGCAGCGGTCCGGGACTAGCGGGGGGGACAAACACCGGGGAGCTGTTTTTT. Full variable domain (outside the CDR3, taken from reference TRBV9 and TRBJ2-2): DSGVTQTPKHLITATGQRVTLRCSPRSGDLSVYWYQQSLDQGLQFLIQYYNGEERAKGNILERFSAQQFPDLHSELNLSSLELGDSALYFCASSGPGLAGGTNTGELFFGEGSRLTVL.

This chain links TRBV5-6 with TRBJ1-6; D call uncertain. V was shortened by 0 bases and J by 10 bases, with 11 bases between the two germline ends. The germline CDR1 and CDR2 sequences are SGHDT and YYEEEE. CDR3 size: 14 residues. In DNA, the CDR3 is TGTGCCAGCAGCTTGGCGGCATTCGGGTCACCCCTCCACTTT. Translating gives CASSLAAFGSPLHF.

This clone was seen a few times. V usage is TRBV19 and J usage is TRBJ2-1; D possibly matches TRBD1 or TRBD2 (5 bases each). Trimming took 1 base from V and 6 from J, leaving 13 bases between them. Germline CDR1 LNHDA, CDR2 SQIVND (reference sequence). The CDR3 is 15 amino acids. The CDR3 nucleotides read TGTGCCAGTAGTATAGGTCGAGGGGAGACCAATGAGCAGTTCTTC. It translates to CASSIGRGETNEQFF.